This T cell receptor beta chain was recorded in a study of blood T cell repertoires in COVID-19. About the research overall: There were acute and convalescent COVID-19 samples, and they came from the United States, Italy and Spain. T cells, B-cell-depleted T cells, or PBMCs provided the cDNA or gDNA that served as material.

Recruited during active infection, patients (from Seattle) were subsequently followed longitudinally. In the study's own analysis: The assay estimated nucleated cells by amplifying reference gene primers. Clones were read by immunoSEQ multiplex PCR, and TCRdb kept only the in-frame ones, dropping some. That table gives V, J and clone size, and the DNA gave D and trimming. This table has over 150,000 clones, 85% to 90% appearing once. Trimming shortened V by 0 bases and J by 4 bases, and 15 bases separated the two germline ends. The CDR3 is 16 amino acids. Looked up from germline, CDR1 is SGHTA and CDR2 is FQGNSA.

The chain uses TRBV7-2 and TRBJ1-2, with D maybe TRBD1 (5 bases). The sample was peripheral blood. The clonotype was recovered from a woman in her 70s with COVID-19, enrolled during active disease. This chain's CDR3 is CASSLARGQISYGYTF. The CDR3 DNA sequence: TGTGCCAGCAGCTTAGCGCGTGGACAAATCAGCTATGGCTACACCTTC. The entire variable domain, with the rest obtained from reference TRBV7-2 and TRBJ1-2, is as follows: GAGVSQSPSNKVTEKGKDVELRCDPISGHTALYWYRQSLGQGLEFLIYFQGNSAPDKSGLPSDRFSAERTGGSVSTLTIQRTQQEDSAVYLCASSLARGQISYGYTFGSGTRLTVV.